These 18 T cell receptor beta chains originate from one sample sequenced in a study of resident and recirculating memory T cells in vitiligo. Method: immunoSEQ multiplex PCR; TCRdb's copy keeps in-frame clones and lacks some. The sample has 70,000 to 75,000 clones, approximately 90% seen once. Sequencing input: blood. These receptors were collected from a male donor with vitiligo.

The chain links TRBV2 to TRBJ1-5; TRBD1 aligns across 10 bases. There are 16 residues in the CDR3. Germline V gene lookup returns CDR1 SNHLY and CDR2 FYNNEI. Trimming at V came to 3 bases and at J to 5 bases, leaving 7 bases not matched to a gene. This CDR3 is CASSDWAGTGDQPQHF. The CDR3 nucleotides are TGTGCCAGCAGTGACTGGGCCGGGACAGGGGATCAGCCCCAGCATTTT. Supplemented by reference TRBV2 and TRBJ1-5, the full variable domain reads EPEVTQTPSHQVTQMGQEVILRCVPISNHLYFYWYRQILGQKVEFLVSFYNNEISEKSEIFDDQFSVERPDGSNFTLKIRSTKLEDSAMYFCASSDWAGTGDQPQHFGDGTRLSIL.

V gene TRBV5-1 combines with J gene TRBJ2-3; D uncertain. Germline loops: CDR1 SGHRS, CDR2 YFSETQ. The CDR3 runs to 14 residues. V lost 0 bases to trimming and J lost 2 bases, with 7 bases between them. CDR3 nucleotide sequence: TGCGCCAGCAGCTTGGGACAATACACAGATACGCAGTATTTT. It is translated as CASSLGQYTDTQYF.

The chain recombines TRBV7-6 with TRBJ1-3; D may be TRBD1 (6 bases). V was cut by 2 bases and J by 0 bases, with 17 bases left in between. The CDR3 contains 18 residues. Germline CDR1 and CDR2: SGHVS and FNYEAQ. The CDR3 protein is CASSLTPQQGSSGNTIYF. CDR3 DNA: TGTGCCAGCAGCTTAACACCCCAACAGGGTTCCTCTGGAAACACCATATATTTT.

A remark on this clone: At one boundary the junction diverges from the germline segment, which might be a read error. V gene TRBV13 combines with J gene TRBJ2-5; TRBD2 agrees at 9 bases. Germline V gene lookup returns CDR1 PRHDT and CDR2 FYEKMQ (reference sequence). This CDR3 spans 14 amino acids. CDR3 loop: CASSLGLARETQYF. The CDR3 nucleotides read TGTGCCAGCAGCCTAGGACTAGCGCGAGAGACCCAGTACTTC.

This clone was counted only a few times. The V call is TRBV9, the J call TRBJ1-2, with 7 bases fitting TRBD1. CDR1 and CDR2 (germline): SGDLS, YYNGEE. V was clipped by 0 bases and J by 8 bases; unmatched bases: 7. The CDR3 is made up of 14 amino acids. CDR3 DNA sequence: TGTGCCAGCAGCGTAGATGAAGGGGGCAACGGCTACACCTTC. Translated, it gives CASSVDEGGNGYTF.

The V and J genes are TRBV4-2 and TRBJ2-1; possibly TRBD2 for D (5 bases). V was trimmed by 4 bases and J by 5 bases, leaving 15 bases between them. The germline V gene has CDR1 LGHNA and CDR2 YNFKEQ. CDR3 size: 15 residues. In DNA form, the CDR3 reads TGTGCCAGCAGCCTGGCGGACTCCCAAAACAATGAGCAGTTCTTC. Translation: CASSLADSQNNEQFF.

The rearrangement links TRBV5-1 to TRBJ2-5; tentative D call: TRBD2 (7 bases). CDR3 length equals 16 residues. V shed 0 bases and J shed 1 base, with 13 bases lying between them. Germline V gene data show CDR1 as SGHRS and CDR2 as YFSETQ. In DNA, the CDR3 is TGCGCCAGCAGCTTGGGGGGGGCTAGCGGCCAAGAGACCCAGTACTTC. Translated, it gives CASSLGGASGQETQYF. The full variable domain, rest sourced from reference TRBV5-1 and TRBJ2-5, is KAGVTQTPRYLIKTRGQQVTLSCSPISGHRSVSWYQQTPGQGLQFLFEYFSETQRNKGNFPGRFSGRQFSNSRSEMNVSTLELGDSALYLCASSLGGASGQETQYFGPGTRLLVL.

The V call is TRBV9, the J call TRBJ2-3; D is possibly TRBD2 (7 bases). The V and J ends lost 3 bases and 6 bases respectively, with 20 bases between them. CDR1 SGDLS and CDR2 YYNGEE come from the germline V gene. This CDR3 is 16 amino acids long. The CDR3 is CASSADGAGAGDTQYF. CDR3 nucleotides: TGTGCCAGCAGCGCGGATGGGGCGGGGGCCGGGGATACGCAGTATTTT.

CDR3 in DNA: TGCGCCAGCAGCCAAGATTGGGGGGATTCACCCCTCCACTTT. It yields the protein CASSQDWGDSPLHF. The rearrangement joins TRBV4-3 to TRBJ1-6; tentatively, D is TRBD1 (5 bases). Germline V CDR1 and CDR2: LGHNA, YSLEER. The CDR3 spans 14 residues. The germline V and J ends were trimmed by 0 bases and 8 bases, with 8 bases remaining between them.

V and J are TRBV6-1 and TRBJ1-1; 7 bases are shared with TRBD1. V lost 5 bases, J lost 3 bases, and 6 bases stayed unmatched. This CDR3 has 14 residues. Germline V CDR1 and CDR2: MNHNS, SASEGT. Here the CDR3 DNA reads TGTGCCAGCAGTTCATTGACAGGGCACACTGAAGCTTTCTTT. Translation gives CASSSLTGHTEAFF.

V and J are TRBV21-1 and TRBJ1-5; the table gives TRBD1 as D, unverified against the DNA. TRBV21-1 is annotated as a pseudogene. The CDR3 is 19 residues long. CDR3 in amino acids: CASSNPPLRQIYSNQPQHF. The DNA for the CDR3 is TGTGCCAGCAGCAACCCCCCGCTCCGACAGATCTATAGCAATCAGCCCCAGCATTTT.

The chain recombines TRBV7-9 with TRBJ2-7; weak D call: TRBD2 (5 bases). Germline V gene lookup returns CDR1 SEHNR and CDR2 FQNEAQ (reference sequence). Trimming removed 0 bases from V and 7 bases from J, with 7 bases in between. This CDR3 spans 12 amino acids. CDR3 coding DNA: TGTGCCAGCAGCTTAGCGAGACTAGAGCAGTACTTC. Encoded protein: CASSLARLEQYF.

The chain has TRBV9 and TRBJ1-3; D is undetermined. The germline gives CDR1 SGDLS, CDR2 YYNGEE. With 2 bases removed from V and 4 bases from J, the gap between germline ends came to 7 bases. The CDR3 has 13 residues. The CDR3 DNA reads TGTGCCAGCAGCGTGGGCAACGGAAACACCATATATTTT. This sequence encodes CASSVGNGNTIYF.

The gene calls are TRBV4-3 and TRBJ1-2; possible D gene TRBD1, 5 bases. This CDR3 has 21 residues. Germline-derived CDR1 and CDR2 are LGHNA and YSLEER. The V end lost 0 bases, the J end lost 6 bases, and 32 bases lay between the germline ends. DNA of the CDR3: TGCGCCAGCAGCCAAGAGTCTGCTCCCAGGACATTCCTGCTTCCCAAGCATGGCTACACCTTC. It encodes CASSQESAPRTFLLPKHGYTF.

The chain employs TRBV6-1 and TRBJ1-2, with 7 bases lining up with TRBD1. V was pared by 5 bases and J by 0 bases, with 6 bases of the junction left unmatched. The CDR3 extends over 15 amino acids. Germline V gene data show CDR1 as MNHNS and CDR2 as SASEGT. The CDR3 sequence: CASSRQGTSNYGYTF. CDR3 bases: TGTGCCAGCAGTCGACAGGGTACCTCTAACTATGGCTACACCTTC.

The chain carries TRBV4-2 and TRBJ2-5; 8 nucleotides match TRBD2. The CDR3 is 16 residues long. V was clipped by 0 bases and J by 2 bases; unmatched bases: 5. Germline loops: CDR1 LGHNA, CDR2 YNFKEQ. CDR3 loop: CASSQEAGGTQETQYF. CDR3 nucleotide sequence: TGTGCCAGCAGCCAAGAGGCGGGGGGTACTCAAGAGACCCAGTACTTC.

V is TRBV6-5 and J is TRBJ2-1; possibly TRBD2 for D (7 bases). The CDR3 sequence is 16 residues long. Germline V gene sequence: CDR1 MNHEY, CDR2 SVGAGI. Trimming removed 2 bases at V and 5 bases at J, with 16 bases between. CDR3 sequence: CASSYGAGATNNEQFF. The CDR3 DNA follows: TGTGCCAGCAGTTACGGGGCGGGGGCCACGAACAATGAGCAGTTCTTC.

This chain uses TRBV4-3 with TRBJ1-5; 9 positions agree with TRBD1. Unmatched junction bases numbered 2, after V lost 4 bases and J lost 4 bases. CDR1 LGHNA and CDR2 YSLEER come from the germline V gene. The CDR3 loop spans 14 amino acids. The CDR3 bases are TGCGCCAGCAGCCTCGGGACAGGGAATCAGCCCCAGCATTTT. It yields the protein CASSLGTGNQPQHF.